The T cell receptor beta chain described here comes from a study of blood T cell repertoires in COVID-19. Original data processing: Counts of nucleated cells, estimated from reference gene primer amplification, were obtained. Repertoires were generated with immunoSEQ multiplex PCR, while TCRdb's copy carries only in-frame clones and drops some. That table furnishes V, J and clone size, whereas the DNA furnished D and trimming. Altogether a few hundred thousand clones are present, less than 90% being singletons, with the ten largest covering 3.5% to 5.5%. CDR3 size: 15 residues. The germline V gene has CDR1 LNHDA and CDR2 SQIVND (reference sequence). Trimming left V 7 bases short and J 3 bases short, with 16 bases between.

This chain joins TRBV19 and TRBJ2-1, with a weak D call TRBD2 (6 bases). Material for sequencing was peripheral blood. The clonotype was recovered from a man aged 55-75 years who had recovered from COVID-19. CDR3 region: CASTSRERVYNEQFF. CDR3 nucleotides: TGTGCCAGTACAAGCCGGGAGCGCGTCTACAATGAGCAGTTCTTC.